The next 19 T cell receptor beta chains were all read from a single sample in a study of T cells expressing NK-cell markers. TCRdb re-called the 5' RACE reads and catalogs CDR3 proteins one per entry, DNA excluded. The sample totals 300,000 to 500,000 distinct CDR3 sequences. The sequencing sample was made of blood T cells: a sorted CD56 or NKG2C T cell subset, CD4+ or CD8+ T cells, or bulk PBMC T cells (not recorded which). These receptors were taken from a woman aged 45 to 65 in good health.

This chain uses TRBV27 with TRBJ1-1; as DNA is missing, the TRBD1 call by TCRdb cannot be tested. In germline, CDR1 is MNHEY, CDR2 SMNVEV (reference sequence). This CDR3 comprises 16 residues. The CDR3 sequence: CASSLMGTGGNTEAFF.

This rearrangement joins TRBV7-7 to TRBJ2-5; TCRdb's D call of TRBD1 is untestable without DNA. The CDR3 totals 14 residues. The V gene's germline CDR1 is SSHAT and CDR2 FNYEAQ (reference sequence). The CDR3 is CASSLLGVEETQYF.

J is TRBJ2-5 and V is TRBV25-1; TCRdb's D gene call, TRBD2, goes unchecked for lack of DNA. The germline V gene has CDR1 MGHDK and CDR2 SYGVNS. The CDR3 totals 13 residues. This chain's CDR3 is CASSENSGRAQYF.

J is TRBJ2-1 and V is TRBV29-1; TCRdb returns TRBD2, unconfirmable since there is no DNA. CDR1 and CDR2 from the germline V gene are SQVTM and ANQGSEA. This CDR3 comprises 16 residues. CDR3 loop: CSEMGLAGVSYNEQFF.

The chain links TRBV20-1 to TRBJ2-1; TCRdb reports TRBD1, a call that lacks DNA to check it against. In germline, CDR1 is DFQATT, CDR2 SNEGSKA (reference sequence). This CDR3 comprises 15 residues. The CDR3 spells CSARTDRVKNNEQFF.

This rearrangement joins TRBV14 to TRBJ2-2; the TCRdb call, TRBD1, lacks DNA for checking. Germline V gene sequence: CDR1 SGHDN, CDR2 FVKESK. This CDR3 is 15 amino acids long. CDR3 sequence: CASSQGGLKTGELFF. Full variable domain (rest looked up from reference TRBV14 and TRBJ2-2): EAGVTQFPSHSVIEKGQTVTLRCDPISGHDNLYWYRRVMGKEIKFLLHFVKESKQDESGMPNNRFLAERTGGTYSTLKVQPAELEDSGVYFCASSQGGLKTGELFFGEGSRLTVL.

The V and J genes are TRBV4-1 and TRBJ2-3; TCRdb lists TRBD1, though no DNA is available to test this call. In germline, CDR1 is MGHRA, CDR2 YSYEKL. CDR3 length equals 14 residues. The CDR3 sequence is CASSQPREGDTQYF.

The chain has TRBV29-1 and TRBJ1-3; the D call from TCRdb, TRBD1, cannot be confirmed without DNA. The CDR3 contains 15 residues. From germline, CDR1 is SQVTM and CDR2 ANQGSEA. CDR3 amino acids: CSVEDRGREGNTIYF.

The rearrangement uses TRBV6-6 and TRBJ2-5; without DNA, the TCRdb call of TRBD2 cannot be checked. CDR1 is MNHNY and CDR2 is SVGAGI in the germline V gene (reference sequence). The length of the CDR3 is 17 residues. CDR3: CASVNWASGRSRGTQYF.

The rearrangement uses TRBV6-1 and TRBJ1-1; TCRdb gives TRBD1 as the D gene, but with no DNA this cannot be confirmed. Germline V CDR1 and CDR2: MNHNS, SASEGT. The CDR3 extends over 14 amino acids. Here the CDR3 reads CASSAGAMNTEAFF.

This sequence joins TRBV5-1 and TRBJ1-1. Germline V gene lookup returns CDR1 SGHRS and CDR2 YFSETQ. The CDR3 sequence is 14 residues long. Here the CDR3 reads CASSLTASDTEAFF. Supplemented by reference TRBV5-1 and TRBJ1-1, the full variable domain reads KAGVTQTPRYLIKTRGQQVTLSCSPISGHRSVSWYQQTPGQGLQFLFEYFSETQRNKGNFPGRFSGRQFSNSRSEMNVSTLELGDSALYLCASSLTASDTEAFFGQGTRLTVV.

The CDR3 reads CASQSRGRGETQYF. This chain links TRBV28 with TRBJ2-5; TCRdb returns TRBD2, unconfirmable since there is no DNA. Per the germline V gene, CDR1 is MDHEN and CDR2 is SYDVKM. The CDR3 sequence is 14 residues long.

The chain links TRBV9 to TRBJ2-2; TCRdb's assignment of TRBD1 cannot be checked, as there is no DNA. The CDR3 sequence is 15 residues long. Germline V gene lookup returns CDR1 SGDLS and CDR2 YYNGEE. The CDR3 loop is CASSRGDFNSGELFF. The full variable domain, rest sourced from reference TRBV9 and TRBJ2-2, is DSGVTQTPKHLITATGQRVTLRCSPRSGDLSVYWYQQSLDQGLQFLIQYYNGEERAKGNILERFSAQQFPDLHSELNLSSLELGDSALYFCASSRGDFNSGELFFGEGSRLTVL.

The chain has TRBV6-5 and TRBJ2-5; TCRdb reports TRBD1, a call that lacks DNA to check it against. The length of the CDR3 is 15 residues. Germline loops: CDR1 MNHEY, CDR2 SVGAGI. The CDR3 loop reads CASSFWGQGRETQYF.

The chain has TRBV6-1 and TRBJ2-2; the TRBD1 assignment by TCRdb is unverifiable without DNA. Germline CDR1 reads MNHNS; CDR2 reads SASEGT. The CDR3 length is 14 residues. The CDR3 protein is CAGRQAANTGELFF.

The chain employs TRBV7-9 and TRBJ2-1. This CDR3 contains 16 residues. Germline V gene data show CDR1 as SEHNR and CDR2 as FQNEAQ (reference sequence). The CDR3 sequence is CASSTSGTDSYNEQFF.

The chain joins TRBV12-3 or TRBV12-4 to TRBJ1-3; the TCRdb D gene call, TRBD1, has no DNA to confirm it. This CDR3 region has 14 residues. The CDR3 spells CASSLYRGENTIYF.

The V call is TRBV12-3 or TRBV12-4, the J call TRBJ2-2; TCRdb's D call, TRBD2, is unchecked because there is no DNA. The CDR3 is made up of 18 amino acids. The CDR3 reads CASSLLGSGLANTGELFF.

This chain connects TRBV7-9 to TRBJ2-1; TCRdb names TRBD2, which stays unverified in the absence of DNA. Germline lookup yields CDR1 SEHNR and CDR2 FQNEAQ (reference sequence). CDR3 length: 15 amino acids. This CDR3 reads CASSSLGLGNNEQFF.